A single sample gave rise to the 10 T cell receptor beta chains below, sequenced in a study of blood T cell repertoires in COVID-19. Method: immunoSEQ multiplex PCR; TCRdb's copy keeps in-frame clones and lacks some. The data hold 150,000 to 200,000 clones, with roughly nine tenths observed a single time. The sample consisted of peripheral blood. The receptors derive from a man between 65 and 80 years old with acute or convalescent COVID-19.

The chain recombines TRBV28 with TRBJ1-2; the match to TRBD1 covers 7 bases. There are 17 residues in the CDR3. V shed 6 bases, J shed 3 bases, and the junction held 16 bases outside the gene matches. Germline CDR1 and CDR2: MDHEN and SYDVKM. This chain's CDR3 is CASRTWDSEERHYGYTF. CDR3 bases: TGTGCCAGCAGAACCTGGGACAGCGAAGAAAGGCACTATGGCTACACCTTC.

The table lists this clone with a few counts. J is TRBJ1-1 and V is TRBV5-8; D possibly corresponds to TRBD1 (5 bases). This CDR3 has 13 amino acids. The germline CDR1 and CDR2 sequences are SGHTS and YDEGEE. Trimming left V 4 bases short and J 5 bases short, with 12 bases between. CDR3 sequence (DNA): TGTGCCAGCAGCCTCGGACGGGGGACTGAAGCTTTCTTT. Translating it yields CASSLGRGTEAFF.

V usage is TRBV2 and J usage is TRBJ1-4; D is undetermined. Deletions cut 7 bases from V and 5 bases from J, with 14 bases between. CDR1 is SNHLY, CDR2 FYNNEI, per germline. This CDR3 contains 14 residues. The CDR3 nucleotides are TGTGCCAGCACTTATGTACAGCCAAATGAAAAACTGTTTTTT. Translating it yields CASTYVQPNEKLFF.

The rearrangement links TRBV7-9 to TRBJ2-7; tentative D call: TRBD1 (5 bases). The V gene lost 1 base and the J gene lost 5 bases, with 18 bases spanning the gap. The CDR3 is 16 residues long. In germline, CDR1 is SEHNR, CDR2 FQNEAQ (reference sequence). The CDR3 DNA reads TGTGCCAGCAGCTTAGGCCTAGGGGTGCGCCGGGACGAGCAGTACTTC. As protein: CASSLGLGVRRDEQYF.

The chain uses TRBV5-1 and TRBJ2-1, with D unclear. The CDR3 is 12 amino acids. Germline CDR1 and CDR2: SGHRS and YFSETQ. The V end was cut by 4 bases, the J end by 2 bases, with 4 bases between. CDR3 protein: CASSGPYNEQFF. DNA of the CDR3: TGCGCCAGCAGCGGGCCCTACAATGAGCAGTTCTTC.

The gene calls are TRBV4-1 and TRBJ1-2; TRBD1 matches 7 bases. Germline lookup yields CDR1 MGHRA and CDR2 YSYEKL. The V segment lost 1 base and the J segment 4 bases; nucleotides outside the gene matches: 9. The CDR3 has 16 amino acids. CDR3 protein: CASSQVFDRATYGYTF. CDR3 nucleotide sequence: TGCGCCAGCAGCCAAGTTTTTGACAGGGCGACCTATGGCTACACCTTC.

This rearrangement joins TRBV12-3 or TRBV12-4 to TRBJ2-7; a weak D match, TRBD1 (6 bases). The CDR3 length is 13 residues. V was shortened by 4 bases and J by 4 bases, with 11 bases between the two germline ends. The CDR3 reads CASSSRDKYEQYF. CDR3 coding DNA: TGTGCCAGCAGTTCTCGGGACAAATACGAGCAGTACTTC.

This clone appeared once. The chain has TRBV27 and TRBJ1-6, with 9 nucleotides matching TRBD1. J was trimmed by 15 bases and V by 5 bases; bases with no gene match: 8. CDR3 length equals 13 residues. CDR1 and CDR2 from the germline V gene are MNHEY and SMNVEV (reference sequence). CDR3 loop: CASSPGQGFLLHF. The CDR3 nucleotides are TGTGCCAGCAGTCCCGGACAGGGGTTTCTCCTCCACTTT.

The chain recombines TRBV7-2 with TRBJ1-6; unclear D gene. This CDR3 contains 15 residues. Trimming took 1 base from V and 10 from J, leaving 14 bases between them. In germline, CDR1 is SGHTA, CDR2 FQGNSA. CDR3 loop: CASSLDTEMFSPLHF. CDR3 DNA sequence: TGTGCCAGCAGCTTAGATACGGAGATGTTCTCACCCCTCCACTTT.

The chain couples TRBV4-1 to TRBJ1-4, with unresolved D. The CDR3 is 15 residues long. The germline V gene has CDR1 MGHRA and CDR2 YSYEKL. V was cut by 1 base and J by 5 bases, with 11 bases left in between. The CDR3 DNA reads TGCGCCAGCAGCCAAGCTGTCAGAGGAAATGAAAAACTGTTTTTT. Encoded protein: CASSQAVRGNEKLFF.